This T cell receptor beta chain was observed in a study of blood T cell repertoires in COVID-19. Overall study context: Acute and convalescent COVID-19 samples came from the United States, Italy and Spain.

Original handling: Scientists estimated how many nucleated cells there were by amplifying reference gene primers. Measured with immunoSEQ multiplex PCR; TCRdb has only the in-frame clones, and not every one. For V, J and clone size, that table is used; D and trimming come from the DNA. The sample includes some 530,000 clones, 70% to 90% of them seen just once. This clone has a handful of counts. The length of the CDR3 is 15 residues. CDR1 SGHTA and CDR2 FQGNSA come from the germline V gene. Losses at the gene ends were 6 bases for V and 3 bases for J; bases not matched to a gene: 7. The rearrangement uses TRBV7-2 and TRBJ2-1, with 8 bases identical to TRBD2. The clonotype comes from a human donor in a cohort sampled during active COVID-19. Sequencing used peripheral blood. The CDR3 protein is CASSPGTSFYNEQFF. CDR3 DNA: TGTGCCAGCAGTCCGGGGACTAGTTTCTACAATGAGCAGTTCTTC.